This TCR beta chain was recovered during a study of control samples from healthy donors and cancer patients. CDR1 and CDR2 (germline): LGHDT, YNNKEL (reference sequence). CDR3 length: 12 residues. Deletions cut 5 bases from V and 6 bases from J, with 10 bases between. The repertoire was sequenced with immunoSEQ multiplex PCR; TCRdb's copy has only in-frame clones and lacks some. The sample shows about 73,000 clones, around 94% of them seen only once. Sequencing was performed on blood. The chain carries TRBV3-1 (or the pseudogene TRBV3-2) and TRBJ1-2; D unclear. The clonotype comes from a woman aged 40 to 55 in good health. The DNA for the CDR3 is TGTGCCAGCAGCGCTACTGGAGATGGCTACACCTTC. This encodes CASSATGDGYTF.